One and the same sample provided the 14 T cell receptor beta chains below, sequenced in a study of T cell responses to AZD1222 COVID-19 vaccine. Clones were sequenced by immunoSEQ multiplex PCR, and TCRdb holds only the in-frame ones, with some missing. The data hold about 150,000 clones, with around 83% observed a single time. Sequencing used peripheral blood, obtained 28 days after the second AZD1222 dose. The receptor set was obtained from an adult who received the AZD1222 COVID-19 vaccine.

V and J are TRBV19 and TRBJ1-2; tentatively, D is TRBD1 (6 bases). V was clipped by 0 bases and J by 6 bases, with 14 bases between them. The CDR3 totals 15 residues. In germline, CDR1 is LNHDA, CDR2 SQIVND (reference sequence). CDR3 DNA: TGTGCCAGTAGTATAGAGCGGGGGCGCATCAATGGCTACACCTTC. Translating gives CASSIERGRINGYTF.

The chain employs TRBV19 and TRBJ1-2; D may be TRBD1 (6 bases). The V gene's germline CDR1 is LNHDA and CDR2 SQIVND (reference sequence). The CDR3 covers 14 residues. V lost 7 bases and J 6 bases, leaving 18 bases between the germline ends. CDR3 in amino acids: CASIPSGGGHGYTF. CDR3 bases: TGTGCCAGTATCCCCTCCGGGGGGGGCCATGGCTACACCTTC.

V usage is TRBV7-9 and J usage is TRBJ1-1, with 7 bases identical to TRBD1. Trimming at V came to 1 base and at J to 6 bases, leaving 2 bases not matched to a gene. CDR1 and CDR2 from the germline V gene are SEHNR and FQNEAQ (reference sequence). This CDR3 is 13 amino acids long. The CDR3 loop reads CASSLGDSSEAFF. CDR3 nucleotides: TGTGCCAGCAGCTTAGGGGACAGCTCTGAAGCTTTCTTT.

This chain connects TRBV5-1 to TRBJ2-3; TRBD2 might be the D (5 bases). CDR1 SGHRS and CDR2 YFSETQ come from the germline V gene. This CDR3 has 17 residues. Trimming left V 4 bases short and J 0 bases short, with 18 bases between. CDR3 coding DNA: TGCGCCAGCAGCCCTGGACTGTCCCCGTCTAGCACAGATACGCAGTATTTT. It codes for CASSPGLSPSSTDTQYF.

The CDR3 sequence: CASSSGTGRGSNEKLFF. The CDR3 nucleotides are TGTGCCAGCAGCTCCGGGACAGGGAGAGGTTCGAATGAAAAACTGTTTTTT. This rearrangement joins TRBV7-9 to TRBJ1-4, with 9 bases matching TRBD1. The V segment lost 4 bases and the J segment 5 bases; nucleotides outside the gene matches: 11. Looked up from germline, CDR1 is SEHNR and CDR2 is FQNEAQ (reference sequence). The CDR3 covers 17 residues.

The V call is TRBV7-9, the J call TRBJ2-7, with D perhaps being TRBD1 or TRBD2 (5 bases each). CDR3 length: 16 amino acids. The V gene lost 5 bases and the J gene lost 6 bases, with 23 bases spanning the gap. Germline lookup yields CDR1 SEHNR and CDR2 FQNEAQ (reference sequence). The CDR3 DNA is TGTGCCAGCAGCCCAGACCGGGGCCCAGTCCAATCCGAGCAGTACTTC. Its translation is CASSPDRGPVQSEQYF. Drawing the rest from reference TRBV7-9 and TRBJ2-7, the complete variable domain is DTGVSQNPRHKITKRGQNVTFRCDPISEHNRLYWYRQTLGQGPEFLTYFQNEAQLEKSRLLSDRFSAERPKGSFSTLEIQRTEQGDSAMYLCASSPDRGPVQSEQYFGPGTRLTVT.

The chain is built from TRBV29-1 and TRBJ2-7; D is tentatively TRBD1 or TRBD2 (5 bases each). The germline V gene encodes CDR1 SQVTM and CDR2 ANQGSEA. The CDR3 is made up of 13 amino acids. The germline V and J ends were trimmed by 5 bases and 5 bases, with 16 bases remaining between them. CDR3 region: CSVTTGAWDEQYF. The CDR3 DNA reads TGCAGCGTTACGACCGGGGCCTGGGACGAGCAGTACTTC.

V is TRBV5-4 and J is TRBJ2-7, with D perhaps TRBD1 (6 bases). The V end lost 0 bases, the J end lost 4 bases, and 17 bases lay between the germline ends. The CDR3 extends over 16 amino acids. Germline V gene sequence: CDR1 SGHNT, CDR2 YYREEE (reference sequence). For the CDR3, the DNA is TGTGCCAGCAGCTTGGCACAGGGCCCTTACCGTTACGAGCAGTACTTC. Its translation: CASSLAQGPYRYEQYF.

This clone has just one count. The chain joins TRBV15 to TRBJ1-1; D might be TRBD1 (5 bases). V was trimmed by 1 base and J by 4 bases, leaving 10 bases between them. This CDR3 is 14 amino acids long. The germline CDR1 and CDR2 sequences are LNHNV and YYDKDF (reference sequence). The DNA of the CDR3 is TGTGCCACCAGCAGAGTGGGGGGGAGCACTGAAGCTTTCTTT. Protein product: CATSRVGGSTEAFF.

This chain joins TRBV9 and TRBJ2-3; 8 bases align to TRBD2. Trimming took 0 bases from V and 2 from J; bases not matched to a gene: 5. The germline V gene encodes CDR1 SGDLS and CDR2 YYNGEE. This CDR3 is built from 16 residues. The CDR3 sequence is CASSVDGLALTDTQYF. The CDR3, as DNA: TGTGCCAGCAGCGTAGATGGACTAGCACTCACAGATACGCAGTATTTT.

The chain employs TRBV7-2 and TRBJ1-1, with D tentatively TRBD1 (5 bases). This CDR3 has 14 amino acids. The germline V and J ends were trimmed by 5 bases and 0 bases, with 10 bases remaining between them. Germline V CDR1 and CDR2: SGHTA, FQGNSA. The CDR3 is CASSRDRLNTEAFF. The CDR3 DNA is TGTGCCAGCAGCCGTGACAGACTGAACACTGAAGCTTTCTTT. The full variable domain, completed using reference TRBV7-2 and TRBJ1-1, is GAGVSQSPSNKVTEKGKDVELRCDPISGHTALYWYRQSLGQGLEFLIYFQGNSAPDKSGLPSDRFSAERTGGSVSTLTIQRTQQEDSAVYLCASSRDRLNTEAFFGQGTRLTVV.

The gene calls are TRBV12-3 or TRBV12-4 and TRBJ1-1; D is unclear. The CDR3 is made up of 11 amino acids. Trimming shortened V by 3 bases and J by 10 bases, and 9 bases separated the two germline ends. The CDR3 is CASSLGPLAFF. Here the CDR3 DNA reads TGTGCCAGCAGTTTGGGCCCATTAGCTTTCTTT.

The chain uses TRBV30 and TRBJ1-1, with unresolved D. V was pared by 0 bases and J by 8 bases, with 19 bases between. Germline CDR1 and CDR2: GTSNPN and SVGIG (reference sequence). The CDR3 length is 15 residues. CDR3 DNA: TGTGCCTGGAGTGTACCGGGGTCCCCCCGTCCAGAAGCTTTCTTT. Amino acid sequence: CAWSVPGSPRPEAFF.

J is TRBJ1-1 and V is TRBV5-8; D ambiguous. The CDR3 sequence is 14 residues long. Trimming shortened V by 4 bases and J by 1 base, and 11 bases separated the two germline ends. Germline lookup yields CDR1 SGHTS and CDR2 YDEGEE. The CDR3 region is CASSVRTENTEAFF. The CDR3 nucleotides are TGTGCCAGCAGCGTCCGGACGGAGAACACTGAAGCTTTCTTT.